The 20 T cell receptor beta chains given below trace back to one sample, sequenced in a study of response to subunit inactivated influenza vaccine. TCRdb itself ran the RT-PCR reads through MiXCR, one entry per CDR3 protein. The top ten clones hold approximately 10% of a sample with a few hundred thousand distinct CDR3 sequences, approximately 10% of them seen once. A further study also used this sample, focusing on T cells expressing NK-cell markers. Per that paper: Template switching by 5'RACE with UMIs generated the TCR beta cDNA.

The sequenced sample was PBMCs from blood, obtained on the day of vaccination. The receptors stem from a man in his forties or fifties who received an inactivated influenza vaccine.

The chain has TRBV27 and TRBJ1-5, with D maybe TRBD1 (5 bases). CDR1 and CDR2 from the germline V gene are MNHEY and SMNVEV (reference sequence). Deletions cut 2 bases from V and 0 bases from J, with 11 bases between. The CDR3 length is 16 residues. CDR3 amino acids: CASSLTGALSNQPQHF. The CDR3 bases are TGTGCCAGCAGTTTAACAGGAGCCCTTAGCAATCAGCCCCAGCATTTT.

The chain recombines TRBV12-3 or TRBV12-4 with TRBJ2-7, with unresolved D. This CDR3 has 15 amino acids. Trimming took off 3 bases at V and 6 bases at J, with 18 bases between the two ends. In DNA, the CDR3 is TGTGCCAGCAGTTTCGACCTTCTTCGGGCATCCGAGCAGTACTTC. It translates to CASSFDLLRASEQYF.

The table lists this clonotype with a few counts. The CDR3 spells CASSLVGTGDNEQFF. The CDR3 coding sequence is TGCGCCAGCAGCTTGGTTGGGACAGGGGACAATGAGCAGTTCTTC. The rearrangement links TRBV5-1 to TRBJ2-1; 10 positions agree with TRBD1. CDR3 size: 15 residues. V shed 0 bases and J 5 bases; nucleotides not matched to a gene: 2. Germline V gene lookup returns CDR1 SGHRS and CDR2 YFSETQ.

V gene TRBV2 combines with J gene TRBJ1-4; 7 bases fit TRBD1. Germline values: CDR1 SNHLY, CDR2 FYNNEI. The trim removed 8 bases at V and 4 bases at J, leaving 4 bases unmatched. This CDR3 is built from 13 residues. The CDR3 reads CASGQDRNEKLFF. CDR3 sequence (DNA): TGTGCCAGCGGACAGGACCGTAATGAAAAACTGTTTTTT.

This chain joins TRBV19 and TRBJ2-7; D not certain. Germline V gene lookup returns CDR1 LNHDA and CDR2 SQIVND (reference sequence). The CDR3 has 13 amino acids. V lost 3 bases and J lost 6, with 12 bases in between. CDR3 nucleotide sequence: TGTGCCAGTAGTATCGGATGGGTAGGCGAGCAGTACTTC. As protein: CASSIGWVGEQYF.

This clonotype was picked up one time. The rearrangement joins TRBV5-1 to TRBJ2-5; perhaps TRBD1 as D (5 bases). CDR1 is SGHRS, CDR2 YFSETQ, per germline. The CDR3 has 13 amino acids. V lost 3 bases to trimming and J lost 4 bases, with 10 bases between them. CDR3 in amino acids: CASSSQGTETQYF. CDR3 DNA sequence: TGCGCCAGCAGCTCCCAGGGCACAGAGACCCAGTACTTC.

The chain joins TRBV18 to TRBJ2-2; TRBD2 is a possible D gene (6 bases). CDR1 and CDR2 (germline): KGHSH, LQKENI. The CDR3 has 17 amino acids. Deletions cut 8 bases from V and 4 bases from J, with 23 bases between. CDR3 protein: CASAYQAGSSGTGELFF. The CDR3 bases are TGTGCCAGCGCTTACCAAGCGGGCTCTTCAGGCACCGGGGAGCTGTTTTTT.

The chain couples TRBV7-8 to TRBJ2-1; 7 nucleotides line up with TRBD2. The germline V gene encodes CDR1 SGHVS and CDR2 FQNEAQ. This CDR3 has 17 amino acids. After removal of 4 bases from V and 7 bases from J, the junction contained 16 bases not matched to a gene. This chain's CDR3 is CASSSRGSGGSVNEQFF. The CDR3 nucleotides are TGTGCCAGCAGCTCTAGGGGCTCGGGGGGTAGCGTGAATGAGCAGTTCTTC.

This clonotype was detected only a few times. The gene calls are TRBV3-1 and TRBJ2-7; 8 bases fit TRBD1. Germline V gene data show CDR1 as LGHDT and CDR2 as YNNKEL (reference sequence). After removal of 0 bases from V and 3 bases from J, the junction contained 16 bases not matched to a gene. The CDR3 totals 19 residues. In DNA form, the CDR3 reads TGTGCCAGCAGCCAAGATTTCCCCGGACAGGGAGAGGGCTACTACGAGCAGTACTTC. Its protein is CASSQDFPGQGEGYYEQYF.

CDR3 nucleotide sequence: TGCGCCAGCCGGGTACAGGGGAACGGCGAAAAACTGTTTTTT. Translation: CASRVQGNGEKLFF. J is TRBJ1-4 and V is TRBV5-1, with TRBD1 matching over 7 bases. The germline gives CDR1 SGHRS, CDR2 YFSETQ. CDR3 size: 14 residues. With V trimmed by 7 bases and J by 8 bases, 11 bases remained unmatched.

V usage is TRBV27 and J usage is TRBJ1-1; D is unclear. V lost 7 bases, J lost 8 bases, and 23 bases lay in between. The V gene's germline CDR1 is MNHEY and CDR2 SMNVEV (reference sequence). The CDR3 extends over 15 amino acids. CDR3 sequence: CASTSGPAPVGEAFF. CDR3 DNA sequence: TGTGCCAGCACCTCAGGTCCGGCTCCGGTCGGAGAAGCTTTCTTT.

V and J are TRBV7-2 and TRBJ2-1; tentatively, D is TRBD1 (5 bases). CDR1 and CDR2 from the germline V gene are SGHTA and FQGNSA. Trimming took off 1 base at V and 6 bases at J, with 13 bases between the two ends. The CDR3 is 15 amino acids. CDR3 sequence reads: CASSLVWGLVNEQFF. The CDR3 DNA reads TGTGCCAGCAGCTTAGTATGGGGCCTGGTCAATGAGCAGTTCTTC.

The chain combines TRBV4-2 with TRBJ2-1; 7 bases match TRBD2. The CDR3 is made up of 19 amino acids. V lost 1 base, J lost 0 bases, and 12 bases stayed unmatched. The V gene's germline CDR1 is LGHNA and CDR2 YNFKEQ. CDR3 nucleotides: TGTGCCAGCAGCCAAGTCAGCGGGGTTACTCAAAGCTCCTACAATGAGCAGTTCTTC. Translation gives CASSQVSGVTQSSYNEQFF.

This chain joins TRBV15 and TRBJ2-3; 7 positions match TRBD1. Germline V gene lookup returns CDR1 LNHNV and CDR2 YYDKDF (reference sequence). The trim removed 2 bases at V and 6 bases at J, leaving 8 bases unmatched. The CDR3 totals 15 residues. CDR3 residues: CATSRKQGWRDTQYF. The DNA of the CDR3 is TGTGCCACCAGCAGAAAACAGGGGTGGAGGGATACGCAGTATTTT.

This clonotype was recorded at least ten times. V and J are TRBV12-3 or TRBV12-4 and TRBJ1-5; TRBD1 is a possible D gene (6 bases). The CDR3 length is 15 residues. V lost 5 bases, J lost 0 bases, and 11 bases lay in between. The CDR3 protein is CASSTTGYSNQPQHF. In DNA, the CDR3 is TGTGCCAGCAGTACCACAGGGTATAGCAATCAGCCCCAGCATTTT.

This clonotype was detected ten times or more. CDR3 amino acids: CSARSQGLYEQYF. The CDR3 DNA reads TGCAGTGCTAGGTCTCAGGGGCTCTACGAGCAGTACTTC. The chain recombines TRBV20-1 with TRBJ2-7; a possible D gene is TRBD1 (6 bases). Germline V gene data show CDR1 as DFQATT and CDR2 as SNEGSKA (reference sequence). CDR3 size: 13 residues. V shed 3 bases and J shed 3 bases, with 12 bases lying between them.

Here the CDR3 DNA reads TGCGCCAGCAGCGCGGGACTAGCGGGGATGTTCGACACGCAGTATTTT. Its translation is CASSAGLAGMFDTQYF. The genes are TRBV5-1 and TRBJ2-3; 13 positions agree with TRBD2. The CDR3 covers 16 residues. V was clipped by 4 bases and J by 9 bases; unmatched bases: 11. Germline V gene lookup returns CDR1 SGHRS and CDR2 YFSETQ.

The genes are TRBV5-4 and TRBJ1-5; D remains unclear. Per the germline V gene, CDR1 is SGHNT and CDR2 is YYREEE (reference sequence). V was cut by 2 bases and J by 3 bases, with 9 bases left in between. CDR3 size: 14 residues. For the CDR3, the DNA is TGTGCCAGCAGCTTCGGCGGAGCCAATCAGCCCCAGCATTTT. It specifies CASSFGGANQPQHF.

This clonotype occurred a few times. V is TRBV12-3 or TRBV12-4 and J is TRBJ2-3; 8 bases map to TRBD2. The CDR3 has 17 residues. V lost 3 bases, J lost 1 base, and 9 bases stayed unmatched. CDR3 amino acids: CASSLGVRGLGTDTQYF. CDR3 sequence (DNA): TGTGCCAGCAGTTTGGGGGTCCGGGGACTAGGCACAGATACGCAGTATTTT.

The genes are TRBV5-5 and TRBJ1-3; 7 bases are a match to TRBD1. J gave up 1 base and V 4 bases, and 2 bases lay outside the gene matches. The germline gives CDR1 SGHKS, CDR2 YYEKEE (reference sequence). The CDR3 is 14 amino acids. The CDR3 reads CASSTGQSGNTIYF. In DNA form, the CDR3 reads TGTGCCAGCAGCACGGGACAGTCTGGAAACACCATATATTTT.